The present T cell receptor beta chain was sequenced within a study of blood T cell repertoires in COVID-19. Libraries were prepared by immunoSEQ multiplex PCR; TCRdb keeps only in-frame clonotypes and omits some of them. The profile shows over 350,000 clones, roughly nine tenths of them singletons. In germline, CDR1 is SSHAT, CDR2 FNYEAQ (reference sequence). The V and J ends lost 8 bases and 0 bases respectively, with 22 bases between them. The CDR3 is made up of 18 amino acids. The sequencing sample was made of PBMCs or T cells enriched from blood (not recorded which). This receptor was taken from a woman under 30 with acute COVID-19. V gene TRBV7-7 combines with J gene TRBJ1-4; D is unclear. In nucleotides, the CDR3 is TGTGCCAGCCGACTGGAGGAGAAACTTATTACAACTAATGAAAAACTGTTTTTT. As protein: CASRLEEKLITTNEKLFF.